Shown below are 20 T cell receptor beta chains from a single sample sequenced in a study of cytomegalovirus exposure and HLA in healthy donors. 13 Jbeta primers and 60 Vbeta primers were used for the PCR. Assay used: immunoSEQ multiplex PCR; TCRdb lists only in-frame clones, some missing. The sample includes fewer than 250,000 clones, more than 75% of them seen just once. Sequences were obtained from PBMCs. The receptor source for this set is a male donor in good health and CMV-seronegative.

The rearrangement uses TRBV30 and TRBJ1-5; unclear D gene. Germline CDR1 is GTSNPN and CDR2 is SVGIG (reference sequence). Trimming removed 1 base at V and 0 bases at J, with 10 bases between. The CDR3 consists of 15 residues. The CDR3 nucleotides are TGTGCCTGGAGTGCATCGGTCATTAGCAATCAGCCCCAGCATTTT. This translates into CAWSASVISNQPQHF.

This sequence joins TRBV27 and TRBJ2-1; 10 nucleotides align to TRBD2. In germline, CDR1 is MNHEY, CDR2 SMNVEV (reference sequence). The CDR3 totals 15 residues. V shed 4 bases and J 8 bases; nucleotides not matched to a gene: 8. The CDR3 DNA follows: TGTGCCAGCAGTTCGTCTAGCGGGAGAAGATATGAGCAGTTCTTC. Translating it yields CASSSSSGRRYEQFF.

This clone was observed a single time. V gene TRBV5-1 combines with J gene TRBJ2-7; 8 nucleotides align to TRBD2. After removal of 7 bases from V and 4 bases from J, the junction contained 13 bases not matched to a gene. The CDR3 has 15 amino acids. Germline CDR1 and CDR2: SGHRS and YFSETQ. The chain's CDR3 is CASGHLGGGLYEQYF. CDR3 coding DNA: TGCGCCAGCGGCCACCTGGGCGGGGGGTTGTACGAGCAGTACTTC.

The V call is TRBV19, the J call TRBJ2-5; 7 bases align to TRBD1. Germline V gives CDR1 LNHDA, CDR2 SQIVND (reference sequence). Germline trimming cut 5 bases from V and 5 bases from J; bases unmatched to any gene: 11. This CDR3 is 15 amino acids long. The CDR3: CASSLKGGAGETQYF. CDR3 DNA: TGTGCCAGTAGTCTCAAAGGGGGCGCGGGTGAGACCCAGTACTTC.

V is TRBV6-1 and J is TRBJ1-1; 9 bases match TRBD1. J was trimmed by 5 bases and V by 6 bases; bases with no gene match: 7. Per germline, CDR1 MNHNS and CDR2 SASEGT. The CDR3 length is 14 residues. CDR3 sequence reads: CASRTQGAGTEAFF. CDR3 in DNA: TGTGCCAGCAGAACACAGGGGGCAGGTACTGAAGCTTTCTTT.

This clone was counted a single time. V usage is TRBV5-1 and J usage is TRBJ2-3; D is unresolved. Trimming took off 4 bases at V and 3 bases at J, with 12 bases between the two ends. The CDR3 runs 14 residues. Germline CDR1 is SGHRS and CDR2 is YFSETQ. The CDR3 loop reads CASSPNPATDTQYF. CDR3 nucleotides: TGCGCCAGCAGCCCAAACCCTGCGACAGATACGCAGTATTTT.

This sequence joins TRBV28 and TRBJ2-7; 9 bases line up with TRBD1. J lost 0 bases, V lost 7 bases, and 10 bases had no gene match. CDR3 length: 16 amino acids. The germline gives CDR1 MDHEN, CDR2 SYDVKM. The CDR3: CASNDPGQGGSYEQYF. The CDR3 coding sequence is TGTGCCAGCAACGACCCGGGACAGGGTGGCTCCTACGAGCAGTACTTC.

This chain uses TRBV30 with TRBJ2-3; TRBD2 aligns across 7 bases. V lost 4 bases and J lost 6; bases outside the gene matches: 10. From germline, CDR1 is GTSNPN and CDR2 SVGIG (reference sequence). The CDR3 is 14 amino acids. CDR3 bases: TGTGCCTGGACCAAGTTGGGGGGGTTGGATACGCAGTATTTT. Protein: CAWTKLGGLDTQYF.

The rearrangement joins TRBV6-1 to TRBJ1-5, with D possibly TRBD1 on 6 matching bases. CDR1 is MNHNS and CDR2 is SASEGT in the germline V gene. V lost 4 bases to trimming and J lost 11 bases, with 21 bases between them. The CDR3 is made up of 15 amino acids. CDR3 sequence: CASSAPGGGGMSQHF. CDR3 coding DNA: TGTGCCAGCAGTGCCCCCGGAGGGGGGGGGATGTCCCAGCATTTT.

This clone was seen a handful of times. V gene TRBV7-9 combines with J gene TRBJ1-1; the D is unclear. The CDR3 runs to 14 residues. In germline, CDR1 is SEHNR, CDR2 FQNEAQ (reference sequence). V lost 3 bases and J lost 4, with 12 bases in between. The DNA for the CDR3 is TGTGCCAGCAGCTTCCGCGTGGTTGTCACTGAAGCTTTCTTT. It yields the protein CASSFRVVVTEAFF.

This clone was recorded once. The chain links TRBV11-1 to TRBJ2-2; D is undetermined. The V end was cut by 2 bases, the J end by 6 bases, with 10 bases between. Germline loops: CDR1 SGHAT, CDR2 FQDESV (reference sequence). The CDR3 consists of 14 residues. The CDR3 DNA reads TGTGCCAGCAGCTTATACTCTCTCTCCGGGGAGCTGTTTTTT. Encoded protein: CASSLYSLSGELFF.

The rearrangement links TRBV7-9 to TRBJ1-2; the D is unclear. Looked up from germline, CDR1 is SEHNR and CDR2 is FQNEAQ (reference sequence). The V and J ends lost 3 bases and 1 base respectively, with 6 bases between them. The CDR3 covers 13 residues. In nucleotides, the CDR3 is TGTGCCAGCAGCTTCTACAGTAACTATGGCTACACCTTC. Protein: CASSFYSNYGYTF.

A remark on this clone: The junction departs from the called germline gene at one end, perhaps through a read error. This chain links TRBV7-9 with TRBJ2-7; TRBD2 matches 10 bases. The germline CDR1 and CDR2 sequences are SEHNR and FQNEAQ (reference sequence). The CDR3 is made up of 15 amino acids. Here the CDR3 reads CSSSRSGRVSYEQYF. CDR3 bases: TGTTCCAGCAGCCGCAGCGGGAGGGTTTCCTACGAGCAGTACTTC.

This chain joins TRBV6-4 and TRBJ2-6; D is possibly TRBD1 (6 bases). The germline V gene encodes CDR1 MRHNA and CDR2 SNTAGT. The length of the CDR3 is 16 residues. Trimming removed 5 bases at V and 4 bases at J, with 15 bases between. CDR3: CASSKQGSSGANVLTF. For the CDR3, the DNA is TGTGCCAGCAGTAAACAGGGTAGCTCCGGGGCCAACGTCCTGACTTTC.

J is TRBJ2-1 and V is TRBV6-4; 7 bases are shared with TRBD2. Per the germline V gene, CDR1 is MRHNA and CDR2 is SNTAGT. The CDR3 runs to 14 residues. V trimming: 4 bases; J trimming: 2 bases; junction bases outside the gene matches: 2. Written as DNA, the CDR3 is TGTGCCAGCAGTGGGGGAGGGACCTACAATGAGCAGTTCTTC. This encodes CASSGGGTYNEQFF.

The genes are TRBV7-3 and TRBJ2-6; no clear D. V gave up 5 bases and J gave up 0 bases, with 17 bases separating them. Germline V gene lookup returns CDR1 SGHTA and CDR2 FQGTGA. This CDR3 has 18 amino acids. The CDR3 DNA reads as TGTGCCAGCAGCCCCGACATAGGCCCCTCCTCTGGGGCCAACGTCCTGACTTTC. Protein: CASSPDIGPSSGANVLTF.

The V gene is TRBV19, the J gene TRBJ2-7; D perhaps matches TRBD2 (5 bases). The V gene's germline CDR1 is LNHDA and CDR2 SQIVND (reference sequence). Trimming shortened V by 4 bases and J by 0 bases, and 10 bases separated the two germline ends. The CDR3 is 14 amino acids. CDR3 nucleotides: TGTGCCAGTAGTACGAATAGCGCCTCCTACGAGCAGTACTTC. It encodes CASSTNSASYEQYF.

The chain uses TRBV5-1 and TRBJ1-1; TRBD1 agrees at 7 bases. J was trimmed by 0 bases and V by 2 bases; bases with no gene match: 4. The CDR3 is made up of 15 amino acids. CDR1 and CDR2 from the germline V gene are SGHRS and YFSETQ. For the CDR3, the DNA is TGCGCCAGCAGCTTCGGGACAGCCCTGAACACTGAAGCTTTCTTT. It yields the protein CASSFGTALNTEAFF.

The chain combines TRBV5-4 with TRBJ2-1, with 11 bases matching TRBD2. The germline gives CDR1 SGHNT, CDR2 YYREEE (reference sequence). Trimming removed 4 bases from V and 6 bases from J; junction bases left unmatched: 12. The CDR3 covers 17 residues. Here the CDR3 reads CASSLRPLAGASNEQFF. DNA for the CDR3: TGTGCCAGCAGCCTAAGACCACTAGCGGGAGCTTCCAATGAGCAGTTCTTC.

The genes are TRBV19 and TRBJ2-4; D not certain. Germline V gene data show CDR1 as LNHDA and CDR2 as SQIVND (reference sequence). Trimming removed 4 bases at V and 8 bases at J, with 6 bases between. The CDR3 totals 11 residues. CDR3 coding DNA: TGTGCCAGTAGTAATGGGCACATTCAGTACTTC. It is translated as CASSNGHIQYF.